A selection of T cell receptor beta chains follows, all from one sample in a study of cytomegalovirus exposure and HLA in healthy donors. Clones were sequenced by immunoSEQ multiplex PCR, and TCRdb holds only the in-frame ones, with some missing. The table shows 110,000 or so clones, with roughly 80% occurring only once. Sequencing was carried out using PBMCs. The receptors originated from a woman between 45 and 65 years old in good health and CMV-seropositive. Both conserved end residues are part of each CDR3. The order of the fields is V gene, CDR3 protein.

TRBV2 CASSGGQAGTSGGRTDTQYF
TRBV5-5 CASSFSGTSGEQYF
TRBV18 CASSPPSGRAHEQYF
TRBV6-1 CASSEEEKRITMKQFF
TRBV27 CASRLGGTLTDTQYF
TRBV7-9 CASSRLAGKNEQYF
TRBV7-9 CASSPQGANTEAFF
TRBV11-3 CASVPGRFF
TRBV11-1 CASSPGGKAYTEAFF
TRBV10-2 CASRRGQGETQYF
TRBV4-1 CASSLGDYYGYTF
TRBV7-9 CASSRGTGNSPLHF
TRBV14 CASSPIAGGGRPPPYEQYF
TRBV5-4 CASSLGGLAGEGQFF
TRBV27 CASSLSSGANGLTF
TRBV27 CASGWLAGEETQYF
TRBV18 CASSKDRENTQYF
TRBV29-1 CSVVTGSNSQYF
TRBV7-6 CASSLDRGPGYEQYF
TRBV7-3 CASSLTREDEQFF
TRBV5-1 CASSLGGRVADTQYF
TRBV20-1 CSASRQLEQFF
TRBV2 CASTPGLAPYEQFF
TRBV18 CASSIEGDTEAFF
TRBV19 CASNRGFSGELFF
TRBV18 CASSPSEREQYF
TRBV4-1 CASSQPGQGQRGYTF
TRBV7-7 CASSLDRETQYF
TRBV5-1 CASRQLTTGVNEQFF
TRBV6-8 CASSWAGPSTDTQYF